Reported below is one T cell receptor beta chain. The specificity of this receptor is unknown. Base qualities are missing; no much larger clone stands one base away. In Seattle, one collaborating source enrolled patients while the infection was active and tracked those patients longitudinally over the course of disease. Each collaborating institution followed its own protocols to collect whole blood in K2EDTA tubes. For TCRbeta analysis, collaborators shipped samples as frozen whole blood, isolated PBMCs, or DNA extracted from either of those sample types. The sample originates from a study of blood T cell repertoires in COVID-19 (dated by TCRdb to the early 2020s). Turning to the overall study: Samples covering the acute and convalescent phases of COVID-19 were provided by collaborators in the United States, Italy and Spain. The material from the prospective study consisted of cDNA or gDNA derived from T cells, B-cell-depleted T cells, or PBMCs. Deeply sampled blood TCRbeta repertoires from subjects exposed to, actively infected with, or recovered from COVID-19 were included in the dataset. The repertoires were released in a freely available public database intended as a resource for research on the immune response to SARS-CoV-2. Samples were obtained from the ongoing ImmuneRACE study (first 160 participants) and from 1,000 to 1,500 subjects provided by 6 global collaborators. Nearly every sample came with metadata listing a de-identified subject ID, COVID-19 status, age in years and sex. Where available, HLA class I and class II types were taken from metadata supplied by the sample provider and were not determined by assay-based typing. Results and caveats for the whole study, not just this receptor: The amount of clinical and demographic metadata varied by source and participant and was provided uncurated.

The CDR3, from cysteine to phenylalanine, totals 12 residues. The CDR3 DNA has 36 bases and is translated from base 1. Relative to germline, V is 2 bases shorter and J is 9 bases shorter, with 8 bases between their ends. CDR1 LGHDT and CDR2 YNNKEL were looked up in the germline V gene (reference sequence). The immunoSEQ Assay, a bias-controlled multiplex PCR, was used to amplify TCRbeta CDR3 regions from genomic DNA. The study's processing was this. Nucleated cell counts per sample were estimated from amplification of reference gene primers within the assay. To quantify the absolute abundance of each unique TCRbeta CDR3 rearrangement, sequence reads were collapsed and filtered. Productive Simpson clonality was computed per sample as the square root of Simpson's diversity index over productive rearrangements. Here the immuneACCESS table is served through TCRdb, limited to in-frame sequences with V and J called. Missing clones are a known gap in these copies; in checked studies unresolved V genes cover under half, and the rest lacks a known reason. V and J calls and clone size are copied from that table; D and trimming were computed from the DNA. Here the sample has roughly 340,000 clones; over 70% occur a single time. Over 6% of the sample comes from the top ten.

The chain is made from TRBV3-1 (or the pseudogene TRBV3-2) and TRBJ2-4; a weak D assignment points to TRBD2 (5 bases agree). The specimen was peripheral blood. The sequence came from a woman aged 45-65 years with COVID-19, enrolled during active disease. In nucleotide form, the sequence is TGTGCCAGCAGCCAACGCGAGGGCATTCAGTACTTC. This encodes CASSQREGIQYF.